The TCR beta chain described here comes from a study of cytomegalovirus exposure and HLA in healthy donors. Study-wide points: Other equally common chains were less clonally expanded than HLA-associated TCR beta chains, a later analysis showed. Several of the most significant clusters appeared linked to common viral pathogens, based on a later analysis.

The CDR3 covers 17 residues. Trimming pared 3 bases from V and 5 bases from J, leaving 19 bases between. CDR1 is MGHRA, CDR2 YSYEKL, per germline. On this clone: The antigen is not known.

The PCR used 60 Vbeta and 13 Jbeta primers. Using immunoSEQ multiplex PCR, the repertoire was profiled, and TCRdb retains in-frame clones only, with some absent. The data show under 130,000 clones, with roughly three quarters seen just once and under 4.5% held by the top ten. The clonotype comes from a man between 45 and 60 years old in good health and CMV-seropositive. Sequencing was carried out using PBMCs. The V gene is TRBV4-1, the J gene TRBJ1-4, with a possible D match to TRBD1 (5 bases). CDR3 DNA sequence: TGCGCCAGCAGCCATATTCTGGTCAGGGCCCGCAATGAAAAACTGTTTTTT. Protein sequence: CASSHILVRARNEKLFF.